These 25 T cell receptor beta chains came from one sample sequenced in a study of T cell changes during pregnancy in multiple sclerosis. Assay used: immunoSEQ multiplex PCR; TCRdb lists only in-frame clones, some missing. The sample shows 65,000 to 90,000 clones, about 90% of them seen only once. Sequencing used CD4+ T cells from peripheral blood mononuclear cells, obtained after pregnancy. The receptors derive from a female donor with multiple sclerosis, enrolled in a pregnancy study.

The CDR3 DNA sequence: TGTGCCAGCAGTGAATCTGCCACAGGGGGGTTCTACAATGAGCAGTTCTTC. Translated, it gives CASSESATGGFYNEQFF. The gene calls are TRBV25-1 and TRBJ2-1; 8 bases match TRBD1. The CDR3 extends over 17 amino acids. Germline trimming cut 1 base from V and 3 bases from J; bases unmatched to any gene: 8. The germline CDR1 and CDR2 sequences are MGHDK and SYGVNS.

The CDR3 protein is CAIRDSDTVHYGYTF. In nucleotides, the CDR3 is TGTGCCATCAGGGACAGCGATACTGTGCACTATGGCTACACCTTC. The chain carries TRBV10-3 and TRBJ1-2, with D possibly being TRBD1 (6 bases). V was cut by 6 bases and J by 3 bases, with 17 bases left in between. Germline-derived CDR1 and CDR2 are ENHRY and SYGVKD. CDR3 size: 15 residues.

The CDR3 loop reads CASRLQGALGEQYF. CDR3 DNA: TGTGCCAGCAGATTACAGGGTGCTCTTGGCGAGCAGTACTTC. This chain uses TRBV27 with TRBJ2-7, with a possible D match to TRBD1 (6 bases). CDR1 and CDR2 (germline): MNHEY, SMNVEV (reference sequence). The CDR3 is made up of 14 amino acids. V was shortened by 6 bases and J by 6 bases, with 18 bases between the two germline ends.

V gene TRBV2 combines with J gene TRBJ2-4; tentatively, D is TRBD1 (5 bases). Germline V CDR1 and CDR2: SNHLY, FYNNEI. V lost 4 bases to trimming and J lost 9 bases, with 16 bases between them. CDR3 length: 14 amino acids. CDR3 residues: CASSGDRGRGIQYF. The CDR3 coding sequence is TGTGCCAGCAGTGGCGACAGAGGAAGGGGCATTCAGTACTTC.

The rearrangement links TRBV2 to TRBJ1-1, with 8 bases matching TRBD1. CDR1 and CDR2 (germline): SNHLY, FYNNEI. V trimming: 3 bases; J trimming: 11 bases; junction bases outside the gene matches: 8. This CDR3 contains 13 residues. CDR3: CASSEWAGGPAFF. CDR3 coding DNA: TGTGCCAGCAGTGAGTGGGCAGGGGGCCCTGCTTTCTTT.

V and J are TRBV18 and TRBJ1-1, with D tentatively TRBD1 (6 bases). This CDR3 comprises 15 residues. Trimming cost V 6 bases and J 1 base, with 15 bases left between them. Looked up from germline, CDR1 is KGHSH and CDR2 is LQKENI. As DNA, the CDR3 is TGTGCCAGCTCTATGAACCAGGGACAGAACACTGAAGCTTTCTTT. Translating gives CASSMNQGQNTEAFF.

This chain connects TRBV7-3 to TRBJ2-1; 8 nucleotides agree with TRBD1. This CDR3 contains 15 residues. CDR1 and CDR2 from the germline V gene are SGHTA and FQGTGA. The junction had 6 bases not matched to a gene; V was cut back by 5 bases and J by 3 bases. As DNA, the CDR3 is TGTGCCAGCAGCCCCACCGGGACAGGCTACAATGAGCAGTTCTTC. As protein: CASSPTGTGYNEQFF.

The rearrangement uses TRBV15 and TRBJ2-1; 7 nucleotides align to TRBD2. The CDR3 contains 15 residues. With V trimmed by 1 base and J by 2 bases, 2 bases remained unmatched. In germline, CDR1 is LNHNV, CDR2 YYDKDF (reference sequence). The CDR3 region has the DNA TGTGCCACCAGCAGAGGGCTAGCGGCCTACAATGAGCAGTTCTTC. It codes for CATSRGLAAYNEQFF. The full variable domain, its missing parts supplied by reference TRBV15 and TRBJ2-1, is DAMVIQNPRYQVTQFGKPVTLSCSQTLNHNVMYWYQQKSSQAPKLLFHYYDKDFNNEADTPDNFQSRRPNTSFCFLDIRSPGLGDTAMYLCATSRGLAAYNEQFFGPGTRLTVL.

The V and J genes are TRBV7-2 and TRBJ1-5; 8 nucleotides line up with TRBD1. CDR1 is SGHTA, CDR2 FQGNSA, per germline. After removal of 1 base from V and 7 bases from J, the junction contained 9 bases not matched to a gene. This CDR3 comprises 16 residues. The CDR3 sequence: CASSLVGQGAGQPQHF. The DNA of the CDR3 is TGTGCCAGCAGCTTAGTCGGTCAGGGGGCAGGGCAGCCCCAGCATTTT.

A single count supports this clone. The V call is TRBV6-5, the J call TRBJ2-2; 10 bases map to TRBD1. V was pared by 6 bases and J by 3 bases, with 1 base of the junction left unmatched. From germline, CDR1 is MNHEY and CDR2 SVGAGI. The CDR3 spans 14 residues. In DNA form, the CDR3 reads TGTGCCAGCAGAGGGACAGGGGACACCGGGGAGCTGTTTTTT. Residues: CASRGTGDTGELFF.

This chain links TRBV18 with TRBJ1-2; D is perhaps TRBD1 (5 bases). This CDR3 region has 13 residues. V shed 5 bases and J shed 2 bases, with 9 bases lying between them. Germline CDR1 KGHSH, CDR2 LQKENI. The CDR3 here is CASSEQENYGYTF. As DNA, the CDR3 is TGTGCCAGCTCAGAACAGGAGAACTATGGCTACACCTTC.

The genes are TRBV6-1 and TRBJ1-1, with a weak D call TRBD1 (6 bases). Germline V CDR1 and CDR2: MNHNS, SASEGT. Trimming stripped 5 bases from V and 7 bases from J, with 17 bases between. This CDR3 contains 14 residues. CDR3 amino acids: CASSQDQGRGEAFF. CDR3 in DNA: TGTGCCAGCAGTCAGGACCAGGGGAGGGGTGAAGCTTTCTTT.

The V and J genes are TRBV28 and TRBJ2-7, with 7 bases matching TRBD1. Germline V gene sequence: CDR1 MDHEN, CDR2 SYDVKM. This CDR3 comprises 13 residues. With V trimmed by 6 bases and J by 5 bases, 7 bases remained unmatched. The CDR3 DNA sequence: TGTGCCAGCAGGACTACAGGGGTCCACGAGCAGTACTTC. Its translation is CASRTTGVHEQYF.

The chain links TRBV25-1 to TRBJ1-2; TRBD1 matches 7 bases. This CDR3 has 13 amino acids. Germline V gene lookup returns CDR1 MGHDK and CDR2 SYGVNS. V shed 4 bases, J shed 7 bases, and the junction held 6 bases outside the gene matches. The CDR3 DNA sequence: TGTGCCAGCAGTGGACAGGGCTTCCGTGGCTACACCTTC. Translating it yields CASSGQGFRGYTF.

This chain links TRBV6-5 with TRBJ2-5, with D perhaps TRBD2 (7 bases). The end of the DNA aligns better with TRBJ2-7, so the J call may be wrong. The CDR3 has 14 residues. CDR1 and CDR2 from the germline V gene are MNHEY and SVGAGI. CDR3 DNA sequence: TGTGCCAGCAGGGGGGAGGGGGTCTCCTACGAGCAGTACTTC. It specifies CASRGEGVSYEQYF.

V is TRBV7-9 and J is TRBJ1-4, with 10 bases aligning to TRBD1. Germline V lookup: CDR1 SEHNR, CDR2 FQNEAQ (reference sequence). Trimming cost V 4 bases and J 5 bases; bases outside gene matches: 4. The CDR3 is 15 amino acids. CDR3 sequence reads: CASSSGTGVNEKLFF. The CDR3, as DNA: TGTGCCAGCAGCTCGGGGACAGGGGTAAATGAAAAACTGTTTTTT.

The CDR3 sequence: CASRGHREGYGYTF. CDR3 coding DNA: TGCGCCAGCCGAGGCCACAGGGAGGGATATGGCTACACCTTC. The V call is TRBV5-1, the J call TRBJ1-2, with D perhaps TRBD1 (6 bases). Germline CDR1 SGHRS, CDR2 YFSETQ. The CDR3 runs to 14 residues. Trimming pared 7 bases from V and 5 bases from J, leaving 18 bases between.

The CDR3 loop reads CASSETGMAAQPQHF. CDR3 in DNA: TGCGCCAGCAGCGAGACAGGGATGGCGGCTCAGCCCCAGCATTTT. The chain uses TRBV5-1 and TRBJ1-5; 7 bases fit TRBD1. Trimming at V came to 4 bases and at J to 6 bases, leaving 10 bases not matched to a gene. This CDR3 has 15 residues. CDR1 SGHRS and CDR2 YFSETQ come from the germline V gene.

As regards this clone: The same CDR3 can be traced to other DNA sequences in this sample. This chain joins TRBV7-3 and TRBJ2-7, with D possibly being TRBD2 (6 bases). Germline CDR1 reads SGHTA; CDR2 reads FQGTGA. The CDR3 extends over 15 amino acids. Trimming removed 0 bases at V and 0 bases at J, with 9 bases between. The CDR3 region is CASSLTSGSSYEQYF. In DNA form, the CDR3 reads TGTGCCAGCAGCTTAACTAGCGGTAGCTCCTACGAGCAGTACTTC.

CDR3: CATSSPRDRVTDTQYF. CDR3 sequence (DNA): TGTGCCACCAGCAGTCCCCGGGACAGGGTCACAGATACGCAGTATTTT. The chain employs TRBV15 and TRBJ2-3, with TRBD1 identical over 9 bases. Trimming cost V 3 bases and J 2 bases; bases outside gene matches: 6. The CDR3 consists of 16 residues. Germline V gives CDR1 LNHNV, CDR2 YYDKDF (reference sequence).

The V call is TRBV20-1, the J call TRBJ2-5; D is unresolved. V was pared by 6 bases and J by 2 bases, with 7 bases between. The CDR3 covers 11 residues. Germline CDR1 is DFQATT and CDR2 is SNEGSKA (reference sequence). The CDR3 nucleotides read TGCAGTGCCCATTTGCAAGAGACCCAGTACTTC. This translates into CSAHLQETQYF.

This rearrangement joins TRBV19 to TRBJ2-1, with D maybe TRBD1 (5 bases). V lost 3 bases to trimming and J lost 7 bases, with 13 bases between them. This CDR3 has 14 amino acids. Germline V lookup: CDR1 LNHDA, CDR2 SQIVND (reference sequence). CDR3 sequence reads: CASSISQGGNEQFF. CDR3 DNA sequence: TGTGCCAGTAGTATCAGCCAGGGTGGGAATGAGCAGTTCTTC.

The chain is built from TRBV16 and TRBJ1-4; 9 bases agree with TRBD1. The trim removed 3 bases at V and 5 bases at J, leaving 1 base unmatched. This CDR3 contains 14 residues. The germline gives CDR1 KGHSY, CDR2 FQNENV. This CDR3 reads CASSHGTGNEKLFF. The CDR3 DNA is TGTGCCAGCAGCCACGGGACAGGGAATGAAAAACTGTTTTTT.

This chain uses TRBV6-4 with TRBJ2-2; 7 positions agree with TRBD1. Germline CDR1 is MRHNA and CDR2 is SNTAGT. With V trimmed by 5 bases and J by 0 bases, 3 bases remained unmatched. The CDR3 sequence is 15 residues long. For the CDR3, the DNA is TGTGCCAGCAGTTACAGGGGACCGAACACCGGGGAGCTGTTTTTT. This translates into CASSYRGPNTGELFF.

The chain combines TRBV7-2 with TRBJ1-2, with 9 positions matching TRBD1. From germline, CDR1 is SGHTA and CDR2 FQGNSA. V shed 2 bases, J shed 8 bases, and the junction held 12 bases outside the gene matches. CDR3 length equals 16 residues. The DNA of the CDR3 is TGTGCCAGCAGCTTATCGCCGGGACAGGGAAGTGAGGGCTACACCTTC. Protein sequence: CASSLSPGQGSEGYTF.